The clone carrying this T cell receptor beta chain was picked up one time. Sequence at one end of the junction differs from germline and may be a read error. The sample originates from a study of blood T cell repertoires in COVID-19. Study overall: The origin of the acute and convalescent COVID-19 samples was the United States, Italy and Spain. T cells, B-cell-depleted T cells, or PBMCs provided the cDNA or gDNA that served as material.

Germline V gives CDR1 MNHEY, CDR2 SVGAGI. This CDR3 region has 12 residues. Original analysis: Counts of nucleated cells, estimated from reference gene primer amplification, were obtained. The assay was immunoSEQ multiplex PCR, and TCRdb's table has in-frame clones only and misses some. From that table come the V and J calls and clone size; the DNA was used to work out D and trimming. The profile shows approximately 440,000 clones, about 87% of them singletons. Sequenced: peripheral blood. V and J are TRBV6-5 and TRBJ1-1, with 7 bases identical to TRBD1. This clonotype was sampled from a woman between 50 and 59 years old with COVID-19, enrolled during active disease. CDR3 protein: CASRTGTAETFF. In DNA, the CDR3 is TGTGCCAGCAGAACCGGGACAGCTGAAACTTTCTTT.